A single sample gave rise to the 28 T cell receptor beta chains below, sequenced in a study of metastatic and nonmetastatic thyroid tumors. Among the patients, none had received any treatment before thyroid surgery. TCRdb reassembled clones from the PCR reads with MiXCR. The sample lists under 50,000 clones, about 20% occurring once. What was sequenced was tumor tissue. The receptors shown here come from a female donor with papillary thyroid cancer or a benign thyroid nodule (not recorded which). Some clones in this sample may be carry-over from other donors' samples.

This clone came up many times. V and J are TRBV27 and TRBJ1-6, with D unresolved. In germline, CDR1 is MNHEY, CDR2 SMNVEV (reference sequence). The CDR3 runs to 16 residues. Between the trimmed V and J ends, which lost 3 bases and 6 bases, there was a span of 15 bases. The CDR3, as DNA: TGTGCCAGCAGTTTGTCAACAAATCACCTTAATTCACCCCTCCACTTT. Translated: CASSLSTNHLNSPLHF.

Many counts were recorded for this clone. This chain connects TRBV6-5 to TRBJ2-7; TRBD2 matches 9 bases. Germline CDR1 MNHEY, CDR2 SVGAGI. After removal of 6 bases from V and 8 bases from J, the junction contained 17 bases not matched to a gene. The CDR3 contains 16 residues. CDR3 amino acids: CASSPLGGRGGQKQYF. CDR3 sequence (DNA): TGTGCCAGCAGCCCTCTTGGGGGGCGGGGGGGCCAAAAGCAGTACTTC.

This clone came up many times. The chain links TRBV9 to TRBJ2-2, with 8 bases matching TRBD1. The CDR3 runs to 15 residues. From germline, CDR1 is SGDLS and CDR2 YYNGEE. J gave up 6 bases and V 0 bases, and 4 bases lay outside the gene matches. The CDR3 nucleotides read TGTGCCAGCAGCGTAGTACAGGGGGGATCCGGGGAGCTGTTTTTT. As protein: CASSVVQGGSGELFF. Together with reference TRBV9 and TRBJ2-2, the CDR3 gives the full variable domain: DSGVTQTPKHLITATGQRVTLRCSPRSGDLSVYWYQQSLDQGLQFLIQYYNGEERAKGNILERFSAQQFPDLHSELNLSSLELGDSALYFCASSVVQGGSGELFFGEGSRLTVL.

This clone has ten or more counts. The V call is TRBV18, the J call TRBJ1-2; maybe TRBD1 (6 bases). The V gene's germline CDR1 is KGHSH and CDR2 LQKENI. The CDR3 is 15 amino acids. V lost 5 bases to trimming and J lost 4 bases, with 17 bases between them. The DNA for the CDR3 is TGTGCCAGCTCATCTGGACAGCCGTCCGTCTATGGCTACACCTTC. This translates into CASSSGQPSVYGYTF.

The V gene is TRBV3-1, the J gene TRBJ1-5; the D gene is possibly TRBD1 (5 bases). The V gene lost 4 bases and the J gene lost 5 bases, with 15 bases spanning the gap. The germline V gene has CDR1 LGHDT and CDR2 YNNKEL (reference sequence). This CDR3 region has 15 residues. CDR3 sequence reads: CASSPGRGPHQPQHF. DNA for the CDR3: TGTGCCAGCAGCCCCGGAAGGGGCCCTCATCAGCCCCAGCATTTT.

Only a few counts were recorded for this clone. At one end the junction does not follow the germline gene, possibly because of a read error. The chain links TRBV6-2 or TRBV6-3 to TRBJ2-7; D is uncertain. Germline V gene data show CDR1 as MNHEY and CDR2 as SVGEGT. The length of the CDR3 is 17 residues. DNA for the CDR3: TGTGCCAGCATTTACTACTGTCCCCGCCACGCGAGCTACGAGCAGTACTTC. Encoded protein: CASIYYCPRHASYEQYF.

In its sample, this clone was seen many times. CDR3 nucleotide sequence: TGTGCCAGCTCCACAGGGGGGTATACGAGCAATCAGCCCCAGCATTTT. Its translation is CASSTGGYTSNQPQHF. The chain uses TRBV19 and TRBJ1-5, with 8 bases aligning to TRBD1. CDR3 length: 16 residues. Per germline, CDR1 LNHDA and CDR2 SQIVND (reference sequence). Trimming removed 9 bases from V and 1 base from J; junction bases left unmatched: 11.

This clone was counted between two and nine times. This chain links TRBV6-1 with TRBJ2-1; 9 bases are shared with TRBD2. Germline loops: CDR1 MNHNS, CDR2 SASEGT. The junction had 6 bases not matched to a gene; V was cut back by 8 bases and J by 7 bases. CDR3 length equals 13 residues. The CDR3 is CASRAGGWNEQFF. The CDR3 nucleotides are TGTGCCAGCCGAGCGGGGGGTTGGAATGAGCAGTTCTTC.

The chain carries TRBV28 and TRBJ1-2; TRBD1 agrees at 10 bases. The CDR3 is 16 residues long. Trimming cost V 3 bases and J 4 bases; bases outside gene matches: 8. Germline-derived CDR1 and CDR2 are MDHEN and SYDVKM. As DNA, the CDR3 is TGTGCCAGCAGTTTGGTCGACAGGGGGCTCGTCTATGGCTACACCTTC. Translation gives CASSLVDRGLVYGYTF.

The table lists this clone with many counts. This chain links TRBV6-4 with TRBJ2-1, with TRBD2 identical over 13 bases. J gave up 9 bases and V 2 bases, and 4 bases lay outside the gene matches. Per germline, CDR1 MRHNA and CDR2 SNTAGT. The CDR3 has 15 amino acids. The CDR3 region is CASSDRTSGSSEQFF. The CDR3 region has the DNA TGTGCCAGCAGTGACCGGACTAGCGGGAGCAGTGAGCAGTTCTTC.

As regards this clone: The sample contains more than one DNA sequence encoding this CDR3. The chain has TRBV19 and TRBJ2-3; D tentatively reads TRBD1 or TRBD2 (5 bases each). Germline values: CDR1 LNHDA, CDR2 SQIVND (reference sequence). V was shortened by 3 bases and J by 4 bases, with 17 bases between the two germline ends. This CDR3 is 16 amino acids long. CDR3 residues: CASSIGARRGADTQYF. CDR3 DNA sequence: TGTGCCAGTAGTATCGGGGCCCGTCGTGGTGCAGATACGCAGTATTTT.

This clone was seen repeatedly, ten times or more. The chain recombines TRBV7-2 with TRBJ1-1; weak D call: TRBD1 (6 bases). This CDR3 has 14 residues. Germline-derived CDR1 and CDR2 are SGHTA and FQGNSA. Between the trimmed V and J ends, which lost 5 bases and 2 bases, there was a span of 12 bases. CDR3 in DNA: TGTGCCAGCAGCCTGGGACAACTAAACACTGAAGCTTTCTTT. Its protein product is CASSLGQLNTEAFF.

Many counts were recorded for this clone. The CDR3 region is CASSLVLTEPQHF. The CDR3 region has the DNA TGTGCCAGCAGCTTAGTACTTACAGAGCCCCAGCATTTT. The chain joins TRBV7-8 to TRBJ1-5; D call uncertain. With 1 base removed from V and 8 bases from J, the gap between germline ends came to 9 bases. The CDR3 has 13 amino acids. Per germline, CDR1 SGHVS and CDR2 FQNEAQ.

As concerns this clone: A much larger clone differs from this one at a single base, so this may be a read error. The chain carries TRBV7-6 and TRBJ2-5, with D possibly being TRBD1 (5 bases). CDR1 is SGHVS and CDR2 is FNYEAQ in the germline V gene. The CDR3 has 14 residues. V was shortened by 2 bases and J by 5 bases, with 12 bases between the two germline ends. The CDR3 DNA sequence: TGTGCCAGCAGCTTACTAAGGGGTGGGGAGACCCAGTACTTC. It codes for CASSLLRGGETQYF.

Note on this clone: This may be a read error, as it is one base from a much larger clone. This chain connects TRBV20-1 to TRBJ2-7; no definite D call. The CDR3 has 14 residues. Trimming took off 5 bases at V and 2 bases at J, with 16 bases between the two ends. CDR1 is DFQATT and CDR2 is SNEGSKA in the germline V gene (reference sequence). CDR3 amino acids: CSAPLERFPYEQYF. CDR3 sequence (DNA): TGCAGTGCTCCCCTGGAGCGCTTCCCCTACGAGCAGTACTTC.

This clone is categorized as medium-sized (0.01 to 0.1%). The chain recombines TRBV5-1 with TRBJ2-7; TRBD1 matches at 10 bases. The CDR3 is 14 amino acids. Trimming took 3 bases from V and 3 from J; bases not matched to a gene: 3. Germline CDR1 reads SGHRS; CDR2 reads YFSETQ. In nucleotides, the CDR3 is TGCGCCAGCAGCTCAAGGACAGGGGGCTACGAGCAGTACTTC. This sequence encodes CASSSRTGGYEQYF.

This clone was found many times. Here the CDR3 reads CASREGQYEQYF. CDR3 in DNA: TGTGCCAGCAGGGAGGGACAGTACGAGCAGTACTTC. The chain recombines TRBV6-1 with TRBJ2-7; tentatively, D is TRBD1 (7 bases). V gave up 6 bases and J gave up 4 bases, with 10 bases separating them. This CDR3 has 12 residues. The germline CDR1 and CDR2 sequences are MNHNS and SASEGT.

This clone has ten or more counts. The CDR3 loop is CASSPGVDRGRSYEQYF. The CDR3 DNA reads as TGTGCCAGCAGTCCCGGGGTCGACAGGGGCCGTTCCTACGAGCAGTACTTC. The J gene is TRBJ2-7, the V gene TRBV12-3 or TRBV12-4; 8 bases match TRBD1. The CDR3 extends over 17 amino acids. V lost 5 bases, J lost 1 base, and 13 bases stayed unmatched.

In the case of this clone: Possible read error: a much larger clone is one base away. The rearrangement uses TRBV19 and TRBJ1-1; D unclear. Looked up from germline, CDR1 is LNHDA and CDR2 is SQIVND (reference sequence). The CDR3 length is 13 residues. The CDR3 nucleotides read TGTGCCAGTATTATACAGTATAACACTGAAGCTTTCTTT. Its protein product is CASIIQYNTEAFF.

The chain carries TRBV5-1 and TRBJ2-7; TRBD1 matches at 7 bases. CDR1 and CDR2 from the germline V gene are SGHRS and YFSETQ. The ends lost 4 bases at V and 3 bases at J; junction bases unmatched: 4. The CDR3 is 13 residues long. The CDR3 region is CASSLGQIYEQYF. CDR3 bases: TGCGCCAGCAGCCTGGGACAGATCTACGAGCAGTACTTC.

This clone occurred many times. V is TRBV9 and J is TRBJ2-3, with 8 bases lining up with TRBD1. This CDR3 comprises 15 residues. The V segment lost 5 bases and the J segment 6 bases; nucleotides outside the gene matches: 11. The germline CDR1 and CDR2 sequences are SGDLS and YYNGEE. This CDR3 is CASRPRQGILDTQYF. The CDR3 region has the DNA TGTGCCAGCAGACCTCGACAGGGGATATTGGATACGCAGTATTTT. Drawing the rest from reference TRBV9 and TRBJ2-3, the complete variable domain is DSGVTQTPKHLITATGQRVTLRCSPRSGDLSVYWYQQSLDQGLQFLIQYYNGEERAKGNILERFSAQQFPDLHSELNLSSLELGDSALYFCASRPRQGILDTQYFGPGTRLTVL.

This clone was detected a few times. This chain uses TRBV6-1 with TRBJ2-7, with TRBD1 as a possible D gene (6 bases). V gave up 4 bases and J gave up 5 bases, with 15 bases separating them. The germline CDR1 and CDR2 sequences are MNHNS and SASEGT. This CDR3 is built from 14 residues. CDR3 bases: TGTGCCAGCAGTGGGACCTGGACAGTCGACGAGCAGTACTTC. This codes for CASSGTWTVDEQYF.

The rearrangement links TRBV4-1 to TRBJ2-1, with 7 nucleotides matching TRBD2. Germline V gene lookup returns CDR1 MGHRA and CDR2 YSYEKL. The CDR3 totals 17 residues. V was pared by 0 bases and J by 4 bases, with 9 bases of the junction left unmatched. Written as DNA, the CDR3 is TGCGCCAGCAGCCAAGAAGGCGGGAGTAGCCTTTACAATGAGCAGTTCTTC. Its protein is CASSQEGGSSLYNEQFF.

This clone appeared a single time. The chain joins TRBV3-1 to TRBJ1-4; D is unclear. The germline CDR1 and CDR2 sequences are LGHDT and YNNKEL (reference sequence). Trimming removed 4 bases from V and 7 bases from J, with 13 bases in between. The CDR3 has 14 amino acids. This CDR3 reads CASSPMSGAEKLFF. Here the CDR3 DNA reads TGTGCCAGCAGCCCCATGAGCGGAGCTGAAAAACTGTTTTTT.

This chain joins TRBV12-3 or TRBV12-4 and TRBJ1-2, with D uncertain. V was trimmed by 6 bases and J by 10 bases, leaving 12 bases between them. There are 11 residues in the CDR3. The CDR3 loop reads CASSLLAVYTF. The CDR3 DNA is TGTGCCAGCAGCCTCCTGGCGGTCTACACCTTC.

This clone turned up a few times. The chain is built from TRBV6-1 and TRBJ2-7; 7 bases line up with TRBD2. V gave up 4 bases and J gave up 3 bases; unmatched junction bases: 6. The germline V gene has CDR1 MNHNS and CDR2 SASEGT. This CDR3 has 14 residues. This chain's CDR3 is CASSGGGDLYEQYF. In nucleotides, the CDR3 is TGTGCCAGCAGTGGGGGGGGAGACCTCTACGAGCAGTACTTC.

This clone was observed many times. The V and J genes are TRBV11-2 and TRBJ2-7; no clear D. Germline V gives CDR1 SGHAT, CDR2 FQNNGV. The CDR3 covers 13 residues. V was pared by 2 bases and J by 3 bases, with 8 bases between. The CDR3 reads CASSLSSDYEQYF. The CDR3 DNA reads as TGTGCCAGCAGCTTATCCAGCGACTACGAGCAGTACTTC.

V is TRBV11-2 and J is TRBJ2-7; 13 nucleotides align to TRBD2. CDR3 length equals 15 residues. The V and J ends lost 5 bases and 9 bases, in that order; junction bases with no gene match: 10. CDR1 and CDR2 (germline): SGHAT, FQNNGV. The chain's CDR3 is CASSPDLGTSGAQYF. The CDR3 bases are TGTGCCAGCAGCCCAGACCTTGGGACTAGCGGGGCGCAGTACTTC.